These T cell receptor beta chains were read from a single sample in a study of CD8+ T cells in alopecia areata. This table comes from immunoSEQ multiplex PCR, and its TCRdb copy is limited to in-frame clones, with some not included. The repertoire holds over 5,500 clones, with 50% to 75% as singletons. Material for sequencing was skin. These TCRs come from a human donor with alopecia areata. CDR3s include the opening cysteine and the closing phenylalanine or tryptophan. Each record gives: J gene, V gene, D gene, clone size, CDR3 DNA, CDR3 protein. D genes are given only for firm matches. The size of a clone is reported for some rows only, either as once, few or many, or as a class for expanded clones.

>TRBJ2-4|TRBV5-4|TRBD1|once
TGTGCCAGCAGCTGGACAGGCGACCCGATTCAGTACTTC
CASSWTGDPIQYF
>TRBJ2-3|TRBV19|TRBD2|-
TGTGCCAGTACGCATGGCGGGAGGAACACAGATACGCAGTATTTT
CASTHGGRNTDTQYF
>TRBJ1-1|TRBV7-2|-|large
TGTGCCAGCAGCCTTGGCACTCCAGGGCGCGCTTTCTTT
CASSLGTPGRAFF
>TRBJ2-6|TRBV6-5|-|few
TGTGCCAGCAGTCCCAGACTCGACTCGGCCAACGTCCTGACTTTC
CASSPRLDSANVLTF
>TRBJ2-1|TRBV4-1|-|-
TGCGCCAGCAGCCCCACTTTGAGCTCCTACAATGAGCAGTTCTTC
CASSPTLSSYNEQFF
>TRBJ1-2|TRBV18|-|-
TGTGCCAGCTCACTCGTGGATTACTATGGCTACACCTTC
CASSLVDYYGYTF
>TRBJ2-7|TRBV2|TRBD2|-
TGTGCCAGCAAGCGGGAGTCCTACGAGCAGTACTTC
CASKRESYEQYF
>TRBJ2-1|TRBV2|-|-
TGTGCCAGCAGTTTAAGACCGCTTGAGCTGTTCTTC
CASSLRPLELFF
>TRBJ1-1|TRBV28|TRBD1|-
TGTGCCAGCAGTTTTTCGGGACAGGGGGCGCGAACTGAAGCTTTCTTT
CASSFSGQGARTEAFF
>TRBJ2-1|TRBV28|-|few
TGTGCCAGCAGTTTGTTACGCTCGCGCAATGAGCAGTTCTTC
CASSLLRSRNEQFF
>TRBJ2-7|TRBV7-8|-|once
TGTGCCAGCAGCTTTAGTACGGCCGTCGAGCAGTACTTC
CASSFSTAVEQYF
>TRBJ1-1|TRBV5-1|-|-
TGCGCCAGCAGCGACCTTGGACGTTCTATCGCTGAAGCTTTCTTT
CASSDLGRSIAEAFF
>TRBJ2-1|TRBV28|TRBD2|few
TGTGCCAGCAGGGGAGACCTGAGCGGGGGGGCCGGCAATGAGCAGTTCTTC
CASRGDLSGGAGNEQFF
>TRBJ1-1|TRBV7-8|-|-
TGTGCCAGCAGTTGGGCGGGGGGGATGAACACTGAAGCTTTCTTT
CASSWAGGMNTEAFF
>TRBJ2-1|TRBV7-8|-|-
TGTGCCAGCAGCTTATTTCAGGGGATTTCCTACAATGAGCAGTTCTTC
CASSLFQGISYNEQFF
>TRBJ1-1|TRBV11-2|-|-
TGTGCCAGCAGCTTTGAATTAAACACTGAAGCTTTCTTT
CASSFELNTEAFF
>TRBJ2-3|TRBV6-5|-|-
TGTGCCAGCAGTTACTCAGAGACAGATACGCAGTATTTT
CASSYSETDTQYF
>TRBJ2-3|TRBV28|TRBD2|-
TGTGCCAGTAAGGCGTCTAGCGGGAGTGAGTGGGCAGATACGCAGTATTTT
CASKASSGSEWADTQYF
>TRBJ2-2|TRBV30|-|few
TGTGCCTGGACCCCCGTTGGGCAGGAGGTGACCGGGGAGCTGTTTTTT
CAWTPVGQEVTGELFF
>TRBJ2-1|TRBV28|TRBD1|few
TGTGCCAGCAGTTTTATCCTGTTTGTTCTGGACAGGGTCCCAGAGGCATACAATGAGCAGTTCTTC
CASSFILFVLDRVPEAYNEQFF
>TRBJ1-6|TRBV5-4|-|-
TGTGCCAGCAGCTTGACTAGAAGTTCACCCCTCCACTTT
CASSLTRSSPLHF
>TRBJ2-1|TRBV7-3|TRBD2|-
TGTGCCAGCAGCTTACTACCCCTAGCGGGGGCGACTTTCAATGAGCAGTTCTTC
CASSLLPLAGATFNEQFF
>TRBJ2-5|TRBV5-6|-|once
TGTGCCAGCACCTTAACGGGGTTGTGGGAGACCCAGTACTTC
CASTLTGLWETQYF
>TRBJ1-1|TRBV7-9|-|-
TGTGCCAGCAGCTTACGGGCAGGGTTTGTCGCTGAAGCTTTCTTT
CASSLRAGFVAEAFF
>TRBJ2-5|TRBV7-9|-|few
TGTGCCAGCAGCCAGGAAGAGACCCAGTACTTC
CASSQEETQYF
>TRBJ1-2|TRBV5-6|TRBD1|-
TGTGCCAGCAGACCTTTAGACAACAGGGGAAATGGCTACACCTTC
CASRPLDNRGNGYTF
>TRBJ2-6|TRBV7-9|-|-
TGTGCCATTCCTGGGGCCAACGTCCTGACTTTC
CAIPGANVLTF
>TRBJ2-3|TRBV10-3|-|large
TGTGCCATCAGTGAGCCCCTCCGACTAGAAAAAGCAGATACGCAGTATTTT
CAISEPLRLEKADTQYF
>TRBJ1-1|TRBV9|TRBD1|-
TGTGCCAGCAGCGTAGGACAGGGGTTGACCACTGAAGCTTTCTTT
CASSVGQGLTTEAFF
>TRBJ1-5|TRBV23-1|-|few
TGCGCCAGCAGTCAATTCAATCCGGGCCTCCTTGGGCCCCAGCATTTT
CASSQFNPGLLGPQHF
>TRBJ1-5|TRBV6-6|-|-
TGTGCCAGCAGCCCCAGGGTCGGTCAGCCCCAGCATTTT
CASSPRVGQPQHF
>TRBJ2-7|TRBV2|-|few
TGTGCCAGCATCGTAAATAGAGAGCAGTACTTC
CASIVNREQYF
>TRBJ2-5|TRBV5-1|-|-
TGCGCCAGCAGAAGCGGCTCGCAAGAGAACCAGTACTTC
CASRSGSQENQYF
>TRBJ2-2|TRBV19|-|once
TGTGCCAGTCTTCCTAGCTACACCGGGGAGCTGTTTTTT
CASLPSYTGELFF
>TRBJ2-7|TRBV6-5|-|-
TGTGCCAGCAGCCCCCAGCGGCGATCCTACGAGCAGTACTTC
CASSPQRRSYEQYF
>TRBJ1-6|TRBV7-9|-|-
TGTGCCAGCAGCTCCGGGTTAAATTCACCCCTCCACTTT
CASSSGLNSPLHF
>TRBJ2-3|TRBV9|TRBD2|-
TGTGCCAGCAGCGTATACGGGGGGGCAGATACGCAGTATTTT
CASSVYGGADTQYF
>TRBJ2-1|TRBV23-1|-|few
TGCGCCAGCAGTCAATCGAAAGGGGAGAGTACCTACAATGAGCAGTTCTTC
CASSQSKGESTYNEQFF
>TRBJ2-5|TRBV20-1|-|few
TGCAGTGCTAGGGGCTTGGAGACCCAGTACTTC
CSARGLETQYF
>TRBJ2-7|TRBV29-1|-|few
TGCAGCGCGGGGTACCCACTCGGCGAGCAGTACTTC
CSAGYPLGEQYF
>TRBJ2-7|TRBV10-3|-|few
TGTGCCATCTCTACTCAGGGCAGGGGCTCCTACGAGCAGTACTTC
CAISTQGRGSYEQYF
>TRBJ2-7|TRBV11-2|-|-
TGTGCCAGCAGCTTCGGGCTAGATCTCGAGCAGTACTTC
CASSFGLDLEQYF
>TRBJ2-3|TRBV5-1|-|-
TGCGCCAGCAGCCCGGCCTGGGCGGGATACACAGATACGCAGTATTTT
CASSPAWAGYTDTQYF
>TRBJ2-1|TRBV29-1|-|-
TGCAGCGTTGTGGACCAGATGGGCTCCTACAATGAGCAGTTCTTC
CSVVDQMGSYNEQFF
>TRBJ1-1|TRBV2|-|-
TGTGCCGGAGACGACAGACTGAACACTGAAGCTTTCTTT
CAGDDRLNTEAFF
>TRBJ1-4|TRBV7-9|-|-
TGTGCCAGCAGCTTAATCCCCCCGAATGAAAAACTGTTTTTT
CASSLIPPNEKLFF
>TRBJ1-1|TRBV19|-|-
TGTGCCAGTAGTATATCGTTTCCACTCCCGGGAAGGAACACTGAAGCTTTCTTT
CASSISFPLPGRNTEAFF
>TRBJ2-1|TRBV9|-|-
TGTGCCAGCAGCGTAGTGGGCGGGACGAGCTCCTACAATGAGCAGTTCTTC
CASSVVGGTSSYNEQFF
>TRBJ1-4|TRBV19|-|-
TGTGCCAGTAGTAAGCCAGGGTCGGGAACTAATGAAAAACTGTTTTTT
CASSKPGSGTNEKLFF
>TRBJ1-2|TRBV7-6|-|-
TGTGCCAGCAGCTTTGGGGATGAATCTCGAAAGATCTATGGCTACACCTTC
CASSFGDESRKIYGYTF
>TRBJ2-7|TRBV11-2|-|few
TGTGCCAGCACCACATTGGGGGGGCGGCTAGCGGACTCCTACGAGCAGTACTTC
CASTTLGGRLADSYEQYF
>TRBJ1-1|TRBV11-2|-|few
TGTGCCAGCAGCACCAAGACGGGAATGAACACTGAAGCTTTCTTT
CASSTKTGMNTEAFF
>TRBJ1-1|TRBV7-9|TRBD1|-
TGTGCCAGCAGCCTACAGGGGGTCATGAACACTGAAGCTTTCTTT
CASSLQGVMNTEAFF
>TRBJ2-3|TRBV11-3|-|-
TGTGCCAGCAGCCCTGGGATTACGGGAAGCACAGATACGCAGTATTTT
CASSPGITGSTDTQYF
>TRBJ2-4|TRBV18|TRBD2|-
TGTGCCAGCTCACTGGGGGGGGCCAAAAACATTCAGTACTTC
CASSLGGAKNIQYF